A selection of T cell receptor beta chains follows, all from one sample in a study of shared clonotypes between healthy human individuals. Assay: immunoSEQ multiplex PCR; the TCRdb copy retains only in-frame clones and omits some. The table includes about 1 million clones, 70% to 80% detected once. Material for sequencing was memory CD4+ T cells sorted from blood. These receptors came from a man aged 18 to 35 in good health. Each CDR3 is given with its conserved first and last residue. D genes are given only for firm matches. Not all rows give a size; the values are once, few, many and, for expanded clones, a class.

d_gene	j_gene	v_gene	abundance	CDR3aa	CDR3nt
NA	TRBJ1-4	TRBV6-5	NA	CASRLQGLNEKLFF	TGTGCCAGCAGACTACAGGGACTTAATGAAAAACTGTTTTTT
NA	TRBJ2-7	TRBV7-8	NA	CASSPRQTYEQYF	TGTGCCAGCAGCCCTAGGCAGACCTACGAGCAGTACTTC
TRBD2	TRBJ2-1	TRBV5-1	NA	CASKLAGETYNEQFF	TGCGCCAGCAAACTAGCGGGAGAGACCTACAATGAGCAGTTCTTC
TRBD2	TRBJ2-1	TRBV4-1	many	CASSQETSGRYNEQFF	TGCGCCAGCAGCCAAGAGACTAGCGGCCGCTACAATGAGCAGTTCTTC
NA	TRBJ2-3	TRBV7-2	NA	CASSFLPVPDTQYF	TGTGCCAGCAGCTTCCTTCCGGTTCCAGATACGCAGTATTTT
TRBD2	TRBJ2-3	TRBV5-1	once	CASSLGTSGGNTDTQYF	TGCGCCAGCAGCTTGGGGACTAGCGGGGGAAACACAGATACGCAGTATTTT
NA	TRBJ2-7	TRBV7-2	few	CASSLGVGGPYEQYF	TGTGCCAGCAGCTTAGGTGTAGGGGGGCCCTACGAGCAGTACTTC
NA	TRBJ1-2	TRBV27	few	CASSLQGRSGYTF	TGTGCCAGCAGTTTGCAGGGGCGCTCCGGCTACACCTTC
NA	TRBJ1-2	TRBV5-1	NA	CASSLASGSEGYTF	TGCGCCAGCAGCTTGGCCTCAGGGAGTGAAGGCTACACCTTC
NA	TRBJ2-3	TRBV10-2	NA	CASSDWGNPSTDTQYF	TGCGCCAGCAGTGATTGGGGGAACCCTAGCACAGATACGCAGTATTTT
TRBD1	TRBJ2-1	TRBV10-3	once	CAISGQGPHEQFF	TGTGCCATCAGCGGACAGGGCCCCCATGAGCAGTTCTTC
NA	TRBJ2-7	TRBV7-2	NA	CASSPTGLQYEQYF	TGTGCCAGCAGCCCGACCGGGCTCCAGTACGAGCAGTACTTC
TRBD2	TRBJ2-7	TRBV19	NA	CASSMSLAESYEQYF	TGTGCCAGTAGTATGTCACTAGCGGAATCCTACGAGCAGTACTTC
NA	TRBJ2-2	TRBV19	NA	CASSIGGRDTGELFF	TGTGCCAGTAGTATTGGGGGGCGCGACACCGGGGAGCTGTTTTTT
TRBD1	TRBJ2-2	TRBV4-1	NA	CASSRQRGQGGTPNTGELFF	TGCGCCAGCAGCCGCCAAAGGGGACAGGGGGGGACACCGAACACCGGGGAGCTGTTTTTT
NA	TRBJ1-2	TRBV6-5	NA	CASSYDRALGYTF	TGTGCCAGCAGTTACGATAGGGCGCTGGGCTACACCTTC
TRBD2	TRBJ2-3	TRBV5-1	NA	CASSLLVAGNTDTQYF	TGCGCCAGCAGCTTGTTAGTAGCGGGAAACACAGATACGCAGTATTTT
NA	TRBJ2-2	TRBV5-4	NA	CASSRRTGELFF	TGTGCCAGCAGCCGACGGACCGGGGAGCTGTTTTTT
NA	TRBJ1-5	TRBV4-1	NA	CASSQGYLGVNQPQHF	TGCGCCAGCAGCCAAGGGTACTTGGGCGTGAATCAGCCCCAGCATTTT
TRBD1	TRBJ2-1	TRBV7-6	NA	CASSGDRLNEQFF	TGTGCCAGCAGCGGGGACAGGCTAAATGAGCAGTTCTTC
NA	TRBJ2-1	TRBV1	NA	CTSRYNEQFF	TGCACCAGCAGGTACAATGAGCAGTTCTTC
TRBD1	TRBJ2-7	TRBV27	NA	CASSLLPGQWPYEQYF	TGTGCCAGCAGTTTACTTCCGGGACAGTGGCCCTACGAGCAGTACTTC
NA	TRBJ1-6	TRBV5-4	NA	CASSLGQYSPLHF	TGTGCCAGCAGCTTGGGACAGTATTCACCCCTCCACTTT
NA	TRBJ1-2	TRBV5-5	NA	CASSLDIFVDGYTF	TGTGCCAGCAGCTTGGACATATTCGTCGATGGCTACACCTTC
NA	TRBJ1-2	TRBV30	NA	CAWSVERGLGYTF	TGTGCCTGGAGTGTGGAGAGGGGATTAGGCTACACCTTC
TRBD2	TRBJ2-1	TRBV30	few	CAWSRNSGDFEQFF	TGTGCCTGGAGTAGAAATAGCGGGGACTTTGAGCAGTTCTTC
TRBD1	TRBJ2-3	TRBV19	NA	CASKTGSTDTQYF	TGTGCCAGCAAGACAGGGAGCACAGATACGCAGTATTTT
TRBD1	TRBJ1-6	TRBV5-5	many	CASSFDHGTGNSPLHF	TGTGCCAGCAGTTTCGACCACGGGACAGGGAATTCACCCCTCCACTTT
NA	TRBJ1-4	TRBV5-1	few	CASSPTEGFSEKLFF	TGCGCCAGCAGCCCGACCGAGGGGTTCAGTGAAAAACTGTTTTTT
NA	TRBJ2-7	TRBV30	NA	CAWRGPWAGVYEQYF	TGTGCCTGGAGGGGCCCTTGGGCAGGGGTATACGAGCAGTACTTC
NA	TRBJ1-1	TRBV5-1	once	CASSPLPVNTEAFF	TGCGCCAGCAGCCCCCTCCCGGTGAACACTGAAGCTTTCTTT
TRBD1	TRBJ1-5	TRBV10-3	many	CAISAGQESNQPQHF	TGTGCCATCAGTGCGGGACAGGAAAGCAATCAGCCCCAGCATTTT
NA	TRBJ2-7	TRBV5-6	many	CASSLPGPKSSYEQYF	TGTGCCAGCAGCTTGCCGGGACCCAAGAGCTCCTACGAGCAGTACTTC
NA	TRBJ2-4	TRBV27	NA	CASSLGPLAKNIQYF	TGTGCCAGCAGTTTAGGGCCGTTAGCCAAAAACATTCAGTACTTC
TRBD2	TRBJ2-2	TRBV5-4	NA	CASSHGTSRTGELFF	TGTGCCAGCAGCCACGGGACTAGTCGGACCGGGGAGCTGTTTTTT
TRBD2	TRBJ2-5	TRBV5-6	once	CASSFGGRWRETQYF	TGTGCCAGCAGCTTTGGCGGGAGGTGGCGAGAGACCCAGTACTTC
NA	TRBJ2-3	TRBV6-6	NA	CASRDGTATDTQYF	TGTGCCAGCAGGGATGGGACGGCTACAGATACGCAGTATTTT
NA	TRBJ2-7	TRBV27	NA	CASRPDGRLPYEQYF	TGTGCCAGCCGTCCGGACGGACGACTCCCCTACGAGCAGTACTTC
TRBD2	TRBJ2-1	TRBV19	NA	CASSRLAGYNEQFF	TGTGCCAGTAGCCGACTAGCGGGCTACAATGAGCAGTTCTTC
NA	TRBJ2-2	TRBV29-1	NA	CSVVVAGLAGELFF	TGCAGCGTTGTGGTGGCGGGGCTGGCCGGGGAGCTGTTTTTT
NA	TRBJ2-7	TRBV2	NA	CASSELSGEYF	TGTGCCAGCAGTGAGTTATCCGGAGAGTACTTC
NA	TRBJ2-5	TRBV20-1	NA	CSARVVETQYF	TGCAGTGCTAGAGTAGTGGAGACCCAGTACTTC
NA	TRBJ2-3	TRBV6-5	NA	CASSYGVASDTQYF	TGTGCCAGCAGTTACGGGGTAGCTTCAGATACGCAGTATTTT
TRBD1	TRBJ1-6	TRBV18	NA	CASSPRDSDSPLHF	TGTGCCAGCTCACCCCGGGACAGTGATTCACCCCTCCACTTT
TRBD2	TRBJ2-5	TRBV19	NA	CASSISSGGSFVETQYF	TGTGCCAGTAGTATAAGTAGCGGGGGGAGTTTTGTTGAGACCCAGTACTTC
NA	TRBJ1-6	TRBV11-2	NA	CASSFTGHYNSPLHF	TGTGCCAGCAGCTTCACAGGGCACTATAATTCACCCCTCCACTTT
TRBD1	TRBJ1-2	TRBV28	NA	CASSAQDRPTFYGGYTF	TGTGCCAGCAGTGCCCAGGACAGGCCTACTTTCTATGGAGGCTACACCTTC
NA	TRBJ2-3	TRBV29-1	NA	CSVARARERGTDTQYF	TGCAGCGTTGCTCGGGCTCGCGAGCGGGGCACAGATACGCAGTATTTT
TRBD1	TRBJ2-7	TRBV28	NA	CASRTGGFYEQYF	TGTGCCAGCAGAACAGGGGGCTTTTACGAGCAGTACTTC
TRBD1	TRBJ1-1	TRBV5-1	NA	CASSDRTGANTEAFF	TGCGCCAGCAGCGACCGGACAGGGGCGAACACTGAAGCTTTCTTT
NA	TRBJ1-1	TRBV6-1	NA	CASTTANTEAFF	TGTGCCAGCACGACAGCGAACACTGAAGCTTTCTTT